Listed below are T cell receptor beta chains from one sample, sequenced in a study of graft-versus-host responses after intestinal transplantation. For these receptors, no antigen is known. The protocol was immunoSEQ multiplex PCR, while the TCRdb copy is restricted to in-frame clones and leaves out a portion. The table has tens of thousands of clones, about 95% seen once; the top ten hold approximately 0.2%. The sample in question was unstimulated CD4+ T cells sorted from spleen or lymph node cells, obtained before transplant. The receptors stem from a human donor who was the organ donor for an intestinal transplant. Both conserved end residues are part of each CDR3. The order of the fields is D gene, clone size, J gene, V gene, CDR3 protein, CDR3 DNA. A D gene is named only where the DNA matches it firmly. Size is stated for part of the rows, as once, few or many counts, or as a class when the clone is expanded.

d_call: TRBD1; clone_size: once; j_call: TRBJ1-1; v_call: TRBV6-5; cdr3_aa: CASSATGKNTEAFF; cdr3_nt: TGTGCCAGCAGTGCGACAGGGAAGAACACTGAAGCTTTCTTT
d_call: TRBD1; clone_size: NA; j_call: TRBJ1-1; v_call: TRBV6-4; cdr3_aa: CASSEYPGQGRAFF; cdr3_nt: TGTGCCAGCAGTGAGTACCCGGGACAGGGTAGGGCTTTCTTT
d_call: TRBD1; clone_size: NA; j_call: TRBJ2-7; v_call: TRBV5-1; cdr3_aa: CASSRDRGWHEQYF; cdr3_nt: TGCGCCAGCAGCCGGGACAGGGGATGGCACGAGCAGTACTTC
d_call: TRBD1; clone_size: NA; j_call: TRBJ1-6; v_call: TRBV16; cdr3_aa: CASTSDRGPFALHF; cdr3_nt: TGTGCCAGCACCTCTGACAGGGGACCTTTCGCCCTCCACTTT
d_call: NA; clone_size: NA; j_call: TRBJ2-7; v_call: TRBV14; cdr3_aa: CASSRTGSASYEQYF; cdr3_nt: TGTGCCAGCAGCCGCACAGGGTCAGCATCCTACGAGCAGTACTTC
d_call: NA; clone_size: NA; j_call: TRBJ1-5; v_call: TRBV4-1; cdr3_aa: CASSQGNKGESSNQPQHF; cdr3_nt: TGCGCCAGCAGCCAAGGCAACAAGGGGGAGAGTAGCAATCAGCCCCAGCATTTT
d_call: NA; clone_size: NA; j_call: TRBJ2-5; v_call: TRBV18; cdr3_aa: CASSLPGLLQETQYF; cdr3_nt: TGTGCCAGCTCACTTCCCGGACTATTACAAGAGACCCAGTACTTC
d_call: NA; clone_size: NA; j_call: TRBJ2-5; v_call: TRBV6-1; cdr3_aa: CASRGPNRDFPHF; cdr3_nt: TGTGCCAGCAGGGGCCCGAACCGGGACTTCCCCCACTTC
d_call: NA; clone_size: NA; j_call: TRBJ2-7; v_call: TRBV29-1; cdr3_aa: CSVAGDSYEQYF; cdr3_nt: TGCAGCGTTGCCGGGGACTCCTACGAGCAGTACTTC
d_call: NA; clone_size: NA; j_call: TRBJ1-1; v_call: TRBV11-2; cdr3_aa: CASSSRTEAFF; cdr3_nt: TGTGCCAGCAGCTCCCGGACTGAAGCTTTCTTT
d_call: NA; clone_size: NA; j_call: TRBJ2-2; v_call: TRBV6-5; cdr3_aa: CASRQGTTGELFF; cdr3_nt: TGTGCCAGCAGACAGGGAACCACCGGGGAGCTGTTTTTT
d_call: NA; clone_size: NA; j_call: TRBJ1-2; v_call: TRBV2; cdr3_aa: CASSEASGFKGYTF; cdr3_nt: TGTGCCAGCAGTGAAGCTTCAGGGTTTAAGGGCTACACCTTC
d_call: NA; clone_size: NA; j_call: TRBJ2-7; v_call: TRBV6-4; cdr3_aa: CASSRTGENSYEQYF; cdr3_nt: TGTGCCAGCAGCCGAACAGGCGAAAACTCCTACGAGCAGTACTTC
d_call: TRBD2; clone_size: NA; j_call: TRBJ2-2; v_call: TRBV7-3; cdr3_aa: CASSLTGLANTGELFF; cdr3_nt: TGTGCCAGCAGCCTCACCGGACTAGCGAACACCGGGGAGCTGTTTTTT
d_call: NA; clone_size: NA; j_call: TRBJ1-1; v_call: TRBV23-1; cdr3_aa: CASSPNSPLPMNTEAFF; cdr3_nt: TGCGCCAGCAGTCCAAACAGCCCATTACCTATGAACACTGAAGCTTTCTTT
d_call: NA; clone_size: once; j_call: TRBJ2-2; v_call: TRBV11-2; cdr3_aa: CASSKEGFLVTGELFF; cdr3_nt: TGTGCCAGCAGCAAAGAAGGGTTTTTAGTCACCGGGGAGCTGTTTTTT
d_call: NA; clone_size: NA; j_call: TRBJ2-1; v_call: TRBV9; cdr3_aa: CASSLRSGQPTGGSYNEQFF; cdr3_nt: TGTGCCAGCAGCCTAAGATCGGGACAGCCAACCGGGGGCTCCTACAATGAGCAGTTCTTC
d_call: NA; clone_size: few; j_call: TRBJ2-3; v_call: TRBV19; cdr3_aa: CASSIAGGTDTQYF; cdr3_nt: TGTGCCAGTAGTATAGCGGGGGGCACAGATACGCAGTATTTT
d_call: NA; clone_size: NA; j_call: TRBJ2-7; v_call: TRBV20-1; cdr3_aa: CSAQTAYEQYF; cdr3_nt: TGCAGTGCTCAGACCGCTTACGAGCAGTACTTC
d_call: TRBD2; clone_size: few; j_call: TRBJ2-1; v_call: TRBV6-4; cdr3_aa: CASSDSTSGRKQFF; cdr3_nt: TGTGCCAGCAGTGATAGCACTAGCGGTAGAAAGCAGTTCTTC
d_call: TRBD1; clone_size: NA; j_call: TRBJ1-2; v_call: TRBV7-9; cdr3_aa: CASSPGGGIYGYTF; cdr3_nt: TGTGCCAGCAGCCCAGGGGGCGGTATCTATGGCTACACCTTC
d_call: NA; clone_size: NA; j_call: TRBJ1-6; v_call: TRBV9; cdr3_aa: CASSTLDSARSPLHF; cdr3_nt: TGTGCCAGCAGCACCCTGGACAGTGCCCGTTCACCCCTCCACTTT
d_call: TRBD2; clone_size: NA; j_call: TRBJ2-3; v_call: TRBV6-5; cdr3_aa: CASTMGPGGPPQYF; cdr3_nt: TGTGCCAGCACTATGGGTCCGGGGGGGCCTCCGCAGTATTTT
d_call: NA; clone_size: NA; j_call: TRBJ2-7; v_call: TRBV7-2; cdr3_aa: CASSSRHPYEQYF; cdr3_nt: TGTGCCAGCAGCTCAAGGCACCCCTACGAGCAGTACTTC
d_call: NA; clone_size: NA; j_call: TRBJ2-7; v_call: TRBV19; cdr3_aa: CASSSRQDYEQYF; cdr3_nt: TGTGCCAGTAGTAGCCGACAGGATTACGAGCAGTACTTC
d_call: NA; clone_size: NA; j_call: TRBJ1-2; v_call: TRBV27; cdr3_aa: CASNDGRSYGYTF; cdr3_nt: TGTGCCAGCAACGACGGACGTTCCTATGGCTACACCTTC
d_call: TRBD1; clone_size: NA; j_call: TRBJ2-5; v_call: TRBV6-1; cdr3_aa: CASSSETPGGETQYF; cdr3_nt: TGTGCCAGCAGTTCAGAGACGCCAGGGGGAGAGACCCAGTACTTC
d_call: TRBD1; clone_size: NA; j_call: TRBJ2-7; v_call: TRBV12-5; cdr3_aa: CASGLVRGTGLTEQYF; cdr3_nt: TGTGCTAGTGGTTTGGTACGGGGGACAGGTTTAACGGAGCAGTACTTC
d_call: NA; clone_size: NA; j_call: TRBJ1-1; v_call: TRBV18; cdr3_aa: CASSLLDGEAFF; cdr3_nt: TGTGCCAGCTCACTCCTGGACGGTGAAGCTTTCTTT
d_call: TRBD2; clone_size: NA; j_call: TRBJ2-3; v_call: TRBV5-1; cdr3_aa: CASSGTSGGAITDTQYF; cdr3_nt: TGCGCCAGCAGCGGCACGAGCGGGGGGGCCATCACAGATACGCAGTATTTT
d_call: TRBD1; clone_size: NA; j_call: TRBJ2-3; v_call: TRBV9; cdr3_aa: CASSSRQGYTDTQYF; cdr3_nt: TGTGCCAGCAGCTCAAGACAGGGGTACACAGATACGCAGTATTTT
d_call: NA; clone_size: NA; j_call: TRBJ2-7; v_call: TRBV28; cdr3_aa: CASSYQGGSYEQYF; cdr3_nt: TGTGCCAGCAGTTATCAGGGCGGATCCTACGAGCAGTACTTC
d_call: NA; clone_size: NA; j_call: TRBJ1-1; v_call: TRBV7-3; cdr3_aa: CASSLISAAGGTEAFF; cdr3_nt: TGTGCCAGCAGCTTAATCTCGGCAGCGGGCGGCACTGAAGCTTTCTTT
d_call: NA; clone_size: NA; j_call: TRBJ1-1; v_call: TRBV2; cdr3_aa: CASSEQAVAFF; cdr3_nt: TGTGCCAGCAGTGAACAGGCCGTGGCTTTCTTT
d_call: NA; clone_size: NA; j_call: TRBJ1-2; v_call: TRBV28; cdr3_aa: CASSLVGRDGYTF; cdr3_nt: TGTGCCAGCAGTTTAGTTGGGCGGGATGGCTACACCTTC
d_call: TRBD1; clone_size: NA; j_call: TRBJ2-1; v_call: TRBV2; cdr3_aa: CASSGTGMYNEQFF; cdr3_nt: TGTGCCAGCTCCGGGACAGGGATGTACAATGAGCAGTTCTTC
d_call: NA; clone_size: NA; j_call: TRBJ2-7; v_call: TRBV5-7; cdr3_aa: CASSLISGPYEQYF; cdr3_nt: TGTGCCAGCAGCCTCATCAGCGGGCCCTACGAGCAGTACTTC
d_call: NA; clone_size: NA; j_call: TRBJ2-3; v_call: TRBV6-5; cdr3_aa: CASRRSTDTQYF; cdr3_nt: TGTGCCAGCAGGCGAAGCACAGATACGCAGTATTTT
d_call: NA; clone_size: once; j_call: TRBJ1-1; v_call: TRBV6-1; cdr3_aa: CASSSTSMNTEAFF; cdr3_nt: TGTGCCAGCAGTTCGACATCTATGAACACTGAAGCTTTCTTT
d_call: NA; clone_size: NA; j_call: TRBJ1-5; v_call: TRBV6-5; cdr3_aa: CASSFGRGDQPQHF; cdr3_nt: TGTGCCAGCAGTTTCGGCAGGGGAGATCAGCCCCAGCATTTT
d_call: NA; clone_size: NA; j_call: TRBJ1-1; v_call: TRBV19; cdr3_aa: CASSIGWANTEAFF; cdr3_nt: TGTGCCAGTAGTATAGGTTGGGCGAACACTGAAGCTTTCTTT
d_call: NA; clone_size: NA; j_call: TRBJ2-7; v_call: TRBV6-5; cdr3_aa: CASRPGTSYEQYF; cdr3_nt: TGTGCCAGCAGACCCGGGACAAGCTACGAGCAGTACTTC
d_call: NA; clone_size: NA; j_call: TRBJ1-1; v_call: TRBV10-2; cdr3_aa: CATSRFGGTEAFF; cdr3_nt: TGCGCCACCTCGAGATTTGGGGGAACTGAAGCTTTCTTT
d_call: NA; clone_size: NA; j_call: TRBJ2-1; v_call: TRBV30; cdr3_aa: CAWSVRRPHEQFF; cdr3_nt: TGTGCCTGGAGTGTTCGTAGGCCCCATGAGCAGTTCTTC
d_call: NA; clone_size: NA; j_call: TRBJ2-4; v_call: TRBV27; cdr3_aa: CASSLRGSKNIQYF; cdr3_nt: TGTGCCAGCAGCCTCAGGGGATCCAAAAACATTCAGTACTTC
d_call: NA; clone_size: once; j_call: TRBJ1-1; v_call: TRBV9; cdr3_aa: CASSLGPEGGGEAFF; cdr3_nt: TGTGCCAGCAGCTTAGGCCCTGAGGGTGGAGGTGAAGCTTTCTTT
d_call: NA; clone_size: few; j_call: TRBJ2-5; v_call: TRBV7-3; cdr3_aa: CASSLRQSNIETQYF; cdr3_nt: TGTGCCAGCAGCTTAAGGCAGAGTAACATAGAGACCCAGTACTTC
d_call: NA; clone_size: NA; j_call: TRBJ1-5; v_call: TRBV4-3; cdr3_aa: CASSQDTGGQPQHF; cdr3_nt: TGCGCCAGCAGCCAAGATACTGGAGGTCAGCCCCAGCATTTT
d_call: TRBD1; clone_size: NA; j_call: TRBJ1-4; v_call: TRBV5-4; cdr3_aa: CASSRDRFEKLFF; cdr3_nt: TGTGCCAGCAGCCGGGACAGGTTCGAAAAACTGTTTTTT
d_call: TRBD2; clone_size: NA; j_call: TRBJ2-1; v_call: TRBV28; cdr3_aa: CASSLWGLAGGIYNEQFF; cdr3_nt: TGTGCCAGCAGTTTATGGGGACTAGCGGGGGGGATATACAATGAGCAGTTCTTC
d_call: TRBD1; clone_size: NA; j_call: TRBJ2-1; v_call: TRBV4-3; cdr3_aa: CASSQYDLPIPGQGPYNEQFF; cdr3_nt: TGCGCCAGCAGCCAATACGACCTACCAATTCCGGGACAGGGACCCTACAATGAGCAGTTCTTC
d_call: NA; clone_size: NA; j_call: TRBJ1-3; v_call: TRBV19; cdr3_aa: CASSIQAFSGNTIYF; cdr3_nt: TGTGCCAGTAGTATTCAAGCCTTCTCTGGAAACACCATATATTTT
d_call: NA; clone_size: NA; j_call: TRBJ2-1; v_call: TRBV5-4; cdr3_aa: CASSHSPDRNEQFF; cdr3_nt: TGTGCCAGCAGCCATTCCCCGGATCGCAATGAGCAGTTCTTC
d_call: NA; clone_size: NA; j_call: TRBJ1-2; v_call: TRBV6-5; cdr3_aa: CASSYSRQFGYTF; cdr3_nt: TGTGCCAGCAGTTACTCAAGGCAATTTGGCTACACCTTC
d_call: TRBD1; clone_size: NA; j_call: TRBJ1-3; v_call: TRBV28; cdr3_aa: CASSSPGTGYFTIYF; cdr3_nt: TGTGCCAGCAGTTCCCCCGGGACAGGGTATTTCACCATATATTTT
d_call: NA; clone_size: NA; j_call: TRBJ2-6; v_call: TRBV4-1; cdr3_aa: CASSQVAGANVLTF; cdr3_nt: TGCGCCAGCAGCCAGGTAGCCGGGGCCAACGTCCTGACTTTC
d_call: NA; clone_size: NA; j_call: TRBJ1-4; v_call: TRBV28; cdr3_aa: CASSLFGGDEKLFF; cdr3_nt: TGTGCCAGCAGTTTATTTGGGGGCGATGAAAAACTGTTTTTT
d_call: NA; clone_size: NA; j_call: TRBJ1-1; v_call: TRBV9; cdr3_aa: CASSSTPGGRTEAFF; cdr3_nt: TGTGCCAGCAGCTCTACTCCCGGGGGCCGGACTGAAGCTTTCTTT
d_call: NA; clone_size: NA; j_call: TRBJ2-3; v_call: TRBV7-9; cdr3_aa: CASSHPMGAVLSTDTQYF; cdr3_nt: TGTGCCAGCAGCCATCCAATGGGAGCGGTTCTTAGCACAGATACGCAGTATTTT